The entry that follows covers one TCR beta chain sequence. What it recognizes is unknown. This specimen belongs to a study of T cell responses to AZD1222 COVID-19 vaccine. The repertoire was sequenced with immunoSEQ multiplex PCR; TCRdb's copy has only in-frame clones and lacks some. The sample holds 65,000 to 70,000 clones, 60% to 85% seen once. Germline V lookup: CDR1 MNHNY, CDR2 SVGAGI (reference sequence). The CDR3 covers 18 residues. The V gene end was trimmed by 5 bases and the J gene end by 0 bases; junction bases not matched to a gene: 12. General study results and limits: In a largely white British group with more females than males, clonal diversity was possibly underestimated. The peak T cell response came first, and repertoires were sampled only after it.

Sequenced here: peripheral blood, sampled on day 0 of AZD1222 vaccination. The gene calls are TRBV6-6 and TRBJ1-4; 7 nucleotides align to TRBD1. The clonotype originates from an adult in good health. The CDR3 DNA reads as TGTGCCAGCAGTCCTCAACCGGGACAGCTCTCAACTAATGAAAAACTGTTTTTT. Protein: CASSPQPGQLSTNEKLFF.